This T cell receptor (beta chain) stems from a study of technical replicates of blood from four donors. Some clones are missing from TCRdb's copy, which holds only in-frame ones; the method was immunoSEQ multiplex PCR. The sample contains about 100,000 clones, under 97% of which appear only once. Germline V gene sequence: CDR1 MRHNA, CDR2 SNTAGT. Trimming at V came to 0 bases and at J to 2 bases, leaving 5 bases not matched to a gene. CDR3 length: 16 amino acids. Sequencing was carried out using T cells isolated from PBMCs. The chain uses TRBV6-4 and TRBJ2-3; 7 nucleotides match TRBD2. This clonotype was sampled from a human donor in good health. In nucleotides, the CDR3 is TGTGCCAGCAGTGACTCGGCGGGAGCAATCACAGATACGCAGTATTTT. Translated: CASSDSAGAITDTQYF.